A single sample is the source of the 5 T cell receptor beta chains below, sequenced in a study of response to subunit inactivated influenza vaccine. TCRdb reprocessed the RT-PCR reads via MiXCR and lists one record per CDR3 protein. The data contain about 540,000 distinct CDR3 sequences, under 30% of them seen just once; the ten biggest clones take up approximately 3%. In addition, the sample was reused for a study of T cells expressing NK-cell markers. That work adds: Generation of TCR beta cDNA was performed by 5'RACE template switching incorporating UMIs.

This material consisted of CD4+ T cells sorted from PBMCs, taken 11 to 12 days after vaccination. The receptors were gathered from a man in his forties or fifties who received an inactivated influenza vaccine.

This clonotype was counted between two and nine times. The chain combines TRBV12-3 or TRBV12-4 with TRBJ2-1; D unresolved. The CDR3 extends over 14 amino acids. V lost 3 bases and J lost 4, with 10 bases in between. The CDR3 here is CASSFSTGYNEQFF. The CDR3 DNA sequence: TGTGCCAGCAGTTTTAGCACCGGGTACAATGAGCAGTTCTTC.

This clonotype has just a few counts. The V and J genes are TRBV7-2 and TRBJ1-1, with D hard to call. Trimming took 2 bases from V and 7 from J, leaving 11 bases between them. Germline-derived CDR1 and CDR2 are SGHTA and FQGNSA. The CDR3 loop spans 13 amino acids. CDR3 DNA: TGTGCCAGCAGCTTACTAGAATTTGGTGAAGCTTTCTTT. Translating it yields CASSLLEFGEAFF. Together with reference TRBV7-2 and TRBJ1-1, the CDR3 gives the full variable domain: GAGVSQSPSNKVTEKGKDVELRCDPISGHTALYWYRQSLGQGLEFLIYFQGNSAPDKSGLPSDRFSAERTGGSVSTLTIQRTQQEDSAVYLCASSLLEFGEAFFGQGTRLTVV.

This clonotype was seen at least ten times. The rearrangement joins TRBV3-1 to TRBJ2-6, with 7 bases aligning to TRBD2. Germline lookup yields CDR1 LGHDT and CDR2 YNNKEL (reference sequence). The CDR3 runs 20 residues. V was pared by 2 bases and J by 1 base, with 14 bases of the junction left unmatched. CDR3 sequence (DNA): TGTGCCAGCAGCCAAATGTGGAGACTAGCCGACCAATCTGGGGCCAACGTCCTGACTTTC. It is translated as CASSQMWRLADQSGANVLTF.

To note about this clonotype: A junction boundary mismatches the germline segment, possibly from a read error. V is TRBV7-9 and J is TRBJ1-6; possible D gene TRBD1, 5 bases. This CDR3 has 12 amino acids. The V gene's germline CDR1 is SEHNR and CDR2 FQNEAQ (reference sequence). This CDR3 is CASSATGTVVVF. The DNA for the CDR3 is TGTGCCAGCAGCGCCACCGGGACCGTGGTGGTCTTT.

The chain links TRBV10-3 to TRBJ1-6; D gene ambiguous. V was shortened by 3 bases and J by 7 bases, with 10 bases between the two germline ends. In germline, CDR1 is ENHRY, CDR2 SYGVKD. The CDR3 is 14 amino acids. CDR3 sequence: CAISDGIDNSPLHF. The CDR3 region has the DNA TGTGCCATCAGTGACGGCATTGACAATTCACCCCTCCACTTT.